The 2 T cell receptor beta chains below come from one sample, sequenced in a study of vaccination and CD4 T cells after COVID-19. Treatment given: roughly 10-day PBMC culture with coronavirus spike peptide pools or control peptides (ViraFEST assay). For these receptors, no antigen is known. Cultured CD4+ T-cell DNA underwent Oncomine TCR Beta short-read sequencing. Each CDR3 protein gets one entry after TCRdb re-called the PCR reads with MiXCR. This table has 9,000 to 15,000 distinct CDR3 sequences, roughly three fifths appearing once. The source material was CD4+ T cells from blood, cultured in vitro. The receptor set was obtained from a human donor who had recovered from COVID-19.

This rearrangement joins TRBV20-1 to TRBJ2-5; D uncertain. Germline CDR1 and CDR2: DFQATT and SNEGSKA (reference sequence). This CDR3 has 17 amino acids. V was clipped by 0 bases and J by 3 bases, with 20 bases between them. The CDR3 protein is CSARDLAGELLKETQYF. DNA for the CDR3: TGCAGTGCTAGAGATTTGGCAGGAGAACTACTGAAAGAGACCCAGTACTTC.

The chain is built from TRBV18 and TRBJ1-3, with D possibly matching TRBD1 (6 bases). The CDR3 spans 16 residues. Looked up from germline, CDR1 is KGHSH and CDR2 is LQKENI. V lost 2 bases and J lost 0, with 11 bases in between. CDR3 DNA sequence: TGTGCCAGCTCACCAGAGACAGGAGACTCTGGAAACACCATATATTTT. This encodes CASSPETGDSGNTIYF.